Listed below are T cell receptor beta chains from one sample, sequenced in a study of T cell responses to AZD1222 COVID-19 vaccine. Clones were sequenced by immunoSEQ multiplex PCR, and TCRdb holds only the in-frame ones, with some missing. The sample lists approximately 120,000 clones, 91% occurring once. This material consisted of peripheral blood, taken on day 0 of AZD1222 vaccination. These receptors were collected from an adult in good health. Each CDR3 is given with its conserved first and last residue. A D gene is named only where the DNA matches it firmly. A row's size may be missing; if present it is once, few, many or a size class.

clone size: NA
V gene: TRBV18
D gene: NA
J gene: TRBJ1-6
CDR3 DNA: TGTGCCAGCTCGGGTTGGGGGAGCAATTCACCTCTCCACTTT
CDR3 protein: CASSGWGSNSPLHF

clone size: NA
V gene: TRBV18
D gene: TRBD1
J gene: TRBJ2-7
CDR3 DNA: TGTGCCAGCTCACCCAACCTCCTGGCGGGACAGGGCCTCGGGCAGTACTTC
CDR3 protein: CASSPNLLAGQGLGQYF

clone size: NA
V gene: TRBV19
D gene: NA
J gene: TRBJ1-1
CDR3 DNA: TGTGCCAGTAAGAGGGAGACCACTGAAGCTTTCTTT
CDR3 protein: CASKRETTEAFF

clone size: NA
V gene: TRBV4-3
D gene: NA
J gene: TRBJ2-3
CDR3 DNA: TGCGCCAGCAGCCAAGAAGGGCTAGCCGCCTTTGGGGGTGATACGCAGTATTTT
CDR3 protein: CASSQEGLAAFGGDTQYF

clone size: NA
V gene: TRBV19
D gene: TRBD1
J gene: TRBJ2-3
CDR3 DNA: TGTGCCACCAGCCGGGACAGGGGAACAGATACGCAGTATTTT
CDR3 protein: CATSRDRGTDTQYF

clone size: NA
V gene: TRBV4-1
D gene: TRBD2
J gene: TRBJ2-1
CDR3 DNA: TGCGCCAGCAGACTATCTCCGGGACTAGCGGGGGTCTACAATGAGCAGTTCTTC
CDR3 protein: CASRLSPGLAGVYNEQFF

clone size: NA
V gene: TRBV7-8
D gene: NA
J gene: TRBJ1-1
CDR3 DNA: TGTGCCAGCAGGCGCAGGGGCGTTACACGAGCTTTCTTT
CDR3 protein: CASRRRGVTRAFF

clone size: NA
V gene: TRBV18
D gene: TRBD1
J gene: TRBJ1-3
CDR3 DNA: TGTGCCAGCTCACCACGGACAGGGGCTGGAAACACCATATATTTT
CDR3 protein: CASSPRTGAGNTIYF

clone size: NA
V gene: TRBV5-4
D gene: NA
J gene: TRBJ2-3
CDR3 DNA: TGTGCCAGCAGCTTAGGCAGTAAAACGCCTGGAGATACGCAGTATTTT
CDR3 protein: CASSLGSKTPGDTQYF

clone size: few
V gene: TRBV6-4
D gene: NA
J gene: TRBJ2-1
CDR3 DNA: TGTGCCAGCAGAGCCACCGGGGCTAACCACAATGAGCAGTTCTTC
CDR3 protein: CASRATGANHNEQFF

clone size: NA
V gene: TRBV30
D gene: TRBD1
J gene: TRBJ1-2
CDR3 DNA: TGTGCCTGGAGGACAGGGAGGGAATTTGGCCGCGGCTACACCTTC
CDR3 protein: CAWRTGREFGRGYTF

clone size: NA
V gene: TRBV6-1
D gene: NA
J gene: TRBJ1-2
CDR3 DNA: TGTGCCAGCAGTGAAGATGAGGTTGCAGGCTATGGCTACACCTTC
CDR3 protein: CASSEDEVAGYGYTF

clone size: NA
V gene: TRBV19
D gene: NA
J gene: TRBJ1-2
CDR3 DNA: TGTGCCAGTAGTATCGGCAGGGAGGGAGGCTACACCTTC
CDR3 protein: CASSIGREGGYTF

clone size: NA
V gene: TRBV19
D gene: TRBD1
J gene: TRBJ1-5
CDR3 DNA: TGTGCCAGTAGTGATGGGACAGGATCATATAGCAATCAGCCCCAGCATTTT
CDR3 protein: CASSDGTGSYSNQPQHF

clone size: NA
V gene: TRBV4-1
D gene: TRBD2
J gene: TRBJ2-3
CDR3 DNA: TGCGCCAGCAGCCAAGGCACGGGACTAGCGGGAGTGGCAGATACGCAGTATTTT
CDR3 protein: CASSQGTGLAGVADTQYF

clone size: NA
V gene: TRBV6-5
D gene: NA
J gene: TRBJ2-2
CDR3 DNA: TGTGCCACCCCCCTCCGGGACCGGACCGGGGAGCTGTTTTTT
CDR3 protein: CATPLRDRTGELFF

clone size: NA
V gene: TRBV5-6
D gene: TRBD1
J gene: TRBJ1-2
CDR3 DNA: TGTGCCAGCAGCCTACAGGGGTTTGGCTACACCTTC
CDR3 protein: CASSLQGFGYTF

clone size: NA
V gene: TRBV7-2
D gene: TRBD1
J gene: TRBJ2-3
CDR3 DNA: TGTGCCAGCAGACTGGACAGGGGGCTTGGGAGTACGCAGTATTTT
CDR3 protein: CASRLDRGLGSTQYF

clone size: once
V gene: TRBV6-5
D gene: TRBD1
J gene: TRBJ1-2
CDR3 DNA: TGTGCCAGCAGCCCGACAGGGAACTATGGCTACACCTTC
CDR3 protein: CASSPTGNYGYTF

clone size: NA
V gene: TRBV7-9
D gene: TRBD2
J gene: TRBJ2-2
CDR3 DNA: TGTGCAGTGGAGGGTACAAGCGGGAGGACCGGGGAGCTGTTTTTT
CDR3 protein: CAVEGTSGRTGELFF

clone size: NA
V gene: TRBV4-2
D gene: NA
J gene: TRBJ2-3
CDR3 DNA: TGTGCCAGCAGCCAAGCGATCAGGGGAACAGATACGCAGTATTTT
CDR3 protein: CASSQAIRGTDTQYF

clone size: once
V gene: TRBV12-3/TRBV12-4
D gene: NA
J gene: TRBJ1-5
CDR3 DNA: TGTGCCAGCACCGAGCAGGGACAGCCCCAGCATTTT
CDR3 protein: CASTEQGQPQHF

clone size: NA
V gene: TRBV4-3
D gene: NA
J gene: TRBJ2-5
CDR3 DNA: TGCGCCAGCAGCCAAGATTGGGCTAGCTATGAGACCCAGTACTTC
CDR3 protein: CASSQDWASYETQYF

clone size: NA
V gene: TRBV25-1
D gene: NA
J gene: TRBJ2-7
CDR3 DNA: TGTGCCAGCACAGGGGGGACCTACGAGCAGTACTTC
CDR3 protein: CASTGGTYEQYF

clone size: NA
V gene: TRBV5-1
D gene: TRBD1
J gene: TRBJ1-1
CDR3 DNA: TGCGCCAGCAGCCTAGGACAGGTCGACACTGAAGCTTTCTTT
CDR3 protein: CASSLGQVDTEAFF

clone size: once
V gene: TRBV19
D gene: TRBD1
J gene: TRBJ1-2
CDR3 DNA: TGTGCCAGTAGTAGGACAGGGGCCGAGACTAACTATGGCTACACCTTC
CDR3 protein: CASSRTGAETNYGYTF

clone size: NA
V gene: TRBV5-1
D gene: NA
J gene: TRBJ2-3
CDR3 DNA: TGCGCCAGCAGTCCGGGAGCCGCGGCAGCCGATACGCAGTATTTT
CDR3 protein: CASSPGAAAADTQYF

clone size: NA
V gene: TRBV3-1/TRBV3-2
D gene: NA
J gene: TRBJ1-3
CDR3 DNA: TGTGCCAGCAGCCGGGCGGACTCTGGAAACACCATATATTTT
CDR3 protein: CASSRADSGNTIYF

clone size: NA
V gene: TRBV30
D gene: NA
J gene: TRBJ2-7
CDR3 DNA: TGTGCCTGGAGTCCCTCGGGGACCACCTACGAGCAGTACTTC
CDR3 protein: CAWSPSGTTYEQYF

clone size: NA
V gene: TRBV6-5
D gene: NA
J gene: TRBJ2-1
CDR3 DNA: TGTGCCAGCAGTTACTCGTCACCTCTCGATGAGCAGTTCTTC
CDR3 protein: CASSYSSPLDEQFF

clone size: NA
V gene: TRBV6-6
D gene: NA
J gene: TRBJ1-1
CDR3 DNA: TGTGCCAGCAGTACCTCGGGAGGGGGACAGAACACTGAAGCTTTCTTT
CDR3 protein: CASSTSGGGQNTEAFF

clone size: NA
V gene: TRBV13
D gene: TRBD2
J gene: TRBJ2-1
CDR3 DNA: TGTGCCAGCAGCTTTGCCCTAGCGGGCCGCAATGAGCAGTTCTTC
CDR3 protein: CASSFALAGRNEQFF

clone size: once
V gene: TRBV11-2
D gene: TRBD1
J gene: TRBJ1-3
CDR3 DNA: TGTGCCAGCAGCTTATTTAGGGCTCCACAGGGGGCATCTGGAAACACCATATATTTT
CDR3 protein: CASSLFRAPQGASGNTIYF

clone size: NA
V gene: TRBV27
D gene: NA
J gene: TRBJ1-5
CDR3 DNA: TGTGCCAGCAGTTTCGGGGGATATAGCAATCAGCCCCAGCATTTT
CDR3 protein: CASSFGGYSNQPQHF

clone size: NA
V gene: TRBV5-1
D gene: TRBD2
J gene: TRBJ2-2
CDR3 DNA: TGCGCCAGCAGCTTTGGCGGGGGTGGCACCGGGGAGCTGTTTTTT
CDR3 protein: CASSFGGGGTGELFF

clone size: NA
V gene: TRBV30
D gene: TRBD1
J gene: TRBJ1-3
CDR3 DNA: TGTGCCTGGAGTAGGACGGGACAGAGGTCTGGAAACACCATATATTTT
CDR3 protein: CAWSRTGQRSGNTIYF

clone size: NA
V gene: TRBV9
D gene: NA
J gene: TRBJ2-5
CDR3 DNA: TGTGCCAGCAGCGTAGGGGGGTTCCCCCAAGAGACCCAGTACTTC
CDR3 protein: CASSVGGFPQETQYF

clone size: NA
V gene: TRBV19
D gene: NA
J gene: TRBJ1-3
CDR3 DNA: TGTGCCAGTAACGCAGGGGTCCTCTCTGGAAACACCATATATTTT
CDR3 protein: CASNAGVLSGNTIYF

clone size: once
V gene: TRBV19
D gene: NA
J gene: TRBJ1-5
CDR3 DNA: TGTGCCAGTAGTATAGGTACCCCATTATCGCCCCAGCATTTT
CDR3 protein: CASSIGTPLSPQHF

clone size: NA
V gene: TRBV6-2/TRBV6-3
D gene: NA
J gene: TRBJ1-3
CDR3 DNA: TGTGCCAGCAGTTACAGTGGAAACACCATATATTTT
CDR3 protein: CASSYSGNTIYF

clone size: NA
V gene: TRBV4-2
D gene: NA
J gene: TRBJ1-2
CDR3 DNA: TGTGCCAGCAGCCACTACTTCACGAATAACTATGGCTACACCTTC
CDR3 protein: CASSHYFTNNYGYTF

clone size: NA
V gene: TRBV7-2
D gene: TRBD1
J gene: TRBJ2-1
CDR3 DNA: TGTGCCAGCAAGCGGACAGGCGCTTACAATGAGCAGTTCTTC
CDR3 protein: CASKRTGAYNEQFF

clone size: NA
V gene: TRBV19
D gene: NA
J gene: TRBJ2-7
CDR3 DNA: TGTGCCAGTAGTAGCGGACACACAAGGTCCTACGAGCAGTACTTC
CDR3 protein: CASSSGHTRSYEQYF

clone size: NA
V gene: TRBV12-5
D gene: NA
J gene: TRBJ2-3
CDR3 DNA: TGTGCTAGTGGTTTACAACCCCCTGGTACGCAGTATTTT
CDR3 protein: CASGLQPPGTQYF

clone size: NA
V gene: TRBV18
D gene: NA
J gene: TRBJ1-4
CDR3 DNA: TGTGCCAGCTCACCCGACCGGGGGGGTAATGAAAAACTGTTTTTT
CDR3 protein: CASSPDRGGNEKLFF

clone size: NA
V gene: TRBV6-5
D gene: NA
J gene: TRBJ1-4
CDR3 DNA: TGTGCCAGCAGTTACTGGACAGCCCAGAATGAAAAACTGTTTTTT
CDR3 protein: CASSYWTAQNEKLFF

clone size: NA
V gene: TRBV6-2/TRBV6-3
D gene: NA
J gene: TRBJ1-2
CDR3 DNA: TGTGCCAGCAGTTACGGGGCGTCTAACTATGGCTACACCTTC
CDR3 protein: CASSYGASNYGYTF

clone size: NA
V gene: TRBV30
D gene: NA
J gene: TRBJ1-5
CDR3 DNA: TGTGCCTGGAGTGTAATGAGGGATCAGCCCCAGCATTTT
CDR3 protein: CAWSVMRDQPQHF

clone size: NA
V gene: TRBV6-6
D gene: NA
J gene: TRBJ1-4
CDR3 DNA: TGTGCCAGCAGCGTACCTTCCGCTAATGAAAAACTGTTTTTT
CDR3 protein: CASSVPSANEKLFF

clone size: NA
V gene: TRBV27
D gene: NA
J gene: TRBJ2-2
CDR3 DNA: TGTGCCAGCAGAAGAGGACAGCCCACCGGGGAGCTGTTTTTT
CDR3 protein: CASRRGQPTGELFF